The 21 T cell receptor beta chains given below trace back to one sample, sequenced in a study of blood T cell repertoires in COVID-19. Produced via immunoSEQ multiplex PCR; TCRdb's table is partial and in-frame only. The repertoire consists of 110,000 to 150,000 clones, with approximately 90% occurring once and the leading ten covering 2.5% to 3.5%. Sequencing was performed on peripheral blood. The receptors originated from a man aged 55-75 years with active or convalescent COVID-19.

CDR3 in amino acids: CASKREHHEQFF. DNA for the CDR3: TGTGCCAGCAAGCGGGAGCATCATGAGCAGTTCTTC. V usage is TRBV2 and J usage is TRBJ2-1; TRBD2 matches 8 bases. J gave up 8 bases and V 7 bases, and 4 bases lay outside the gene matches. From germline, CDR1 is SNHLY and CDR2 FYNNEI. The CDR3 has 12 amino acids.

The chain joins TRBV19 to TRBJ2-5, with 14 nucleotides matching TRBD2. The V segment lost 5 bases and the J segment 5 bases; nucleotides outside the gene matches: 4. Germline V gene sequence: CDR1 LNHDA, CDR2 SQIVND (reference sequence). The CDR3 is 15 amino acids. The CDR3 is CASSRTSGGRETQYF. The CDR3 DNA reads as TGTGCCAGTAGTCGGACTAGCGGGGGGCGTGAGACCCAGTACTTC.

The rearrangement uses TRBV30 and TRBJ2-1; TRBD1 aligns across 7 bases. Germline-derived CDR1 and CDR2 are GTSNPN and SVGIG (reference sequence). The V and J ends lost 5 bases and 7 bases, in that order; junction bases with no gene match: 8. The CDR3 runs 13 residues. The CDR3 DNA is TGTGCCTGGCGCAAAACAGGGGCTAATGAGCAGTTCTTC. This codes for CAWRKTGANEQFF.

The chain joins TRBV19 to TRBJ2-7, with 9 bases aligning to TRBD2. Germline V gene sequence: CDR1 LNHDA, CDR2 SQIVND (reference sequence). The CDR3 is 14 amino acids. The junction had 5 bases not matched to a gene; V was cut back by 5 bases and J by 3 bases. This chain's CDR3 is CASSPGLAIYEQYF. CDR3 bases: TGTGCCAGTAGTCCGGGACTAGCTATCTACGAGCAGTACTTC. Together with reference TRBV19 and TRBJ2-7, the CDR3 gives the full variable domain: DGGITQSPKYLFRKEGQNVTLSCEQNLNHDAMYWYRQDPGQGLRLIYYSQIVNDFQKGDIAEGYSVSREKKESFPLTVTSAQKNPTAFYLCASSPGLAIYEQYFGPGTRLTVT.

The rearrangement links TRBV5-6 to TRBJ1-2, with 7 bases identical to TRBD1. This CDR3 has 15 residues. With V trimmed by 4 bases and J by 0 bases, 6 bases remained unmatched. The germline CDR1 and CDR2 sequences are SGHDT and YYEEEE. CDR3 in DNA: TGTGCCAGCAGCCCAACAAGGGGGCCTAACTATGGCTACACCTTC. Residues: CASSPTRGPNYGYTF.

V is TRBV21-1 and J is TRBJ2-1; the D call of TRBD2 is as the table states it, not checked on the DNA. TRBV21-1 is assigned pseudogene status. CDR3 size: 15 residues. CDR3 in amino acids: CASSPWTSGGDEQFF. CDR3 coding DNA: TGTGCCAGCAGCCCCTGGACTAGCGGGGGGGATGAGCAGTTCTTC.

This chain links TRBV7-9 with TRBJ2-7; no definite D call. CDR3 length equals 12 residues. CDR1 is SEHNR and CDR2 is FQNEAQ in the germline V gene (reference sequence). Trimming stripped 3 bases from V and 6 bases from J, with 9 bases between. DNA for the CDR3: TGTGCCAGCAGCTTGGCTCTTGCCGAGCAGTACTTC. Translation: CASSLALAEQYF.

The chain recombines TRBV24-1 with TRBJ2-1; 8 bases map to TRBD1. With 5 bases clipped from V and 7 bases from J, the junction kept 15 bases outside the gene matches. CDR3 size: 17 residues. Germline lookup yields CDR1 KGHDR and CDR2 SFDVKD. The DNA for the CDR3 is TGTGCCACCAGTGGGTCCGGGACAGGTTATTTTTGGAATGAGCAGTTCTTC. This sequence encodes CATSGSGTGYFWNEQFF.

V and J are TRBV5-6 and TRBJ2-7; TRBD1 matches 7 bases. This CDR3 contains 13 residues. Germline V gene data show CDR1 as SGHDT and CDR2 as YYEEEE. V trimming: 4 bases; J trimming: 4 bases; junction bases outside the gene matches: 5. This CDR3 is CASSRTGEYEQYF. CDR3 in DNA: TGTGCCAGCAGCCGGACAGGAGAGTACGAGCAGTACTTC.

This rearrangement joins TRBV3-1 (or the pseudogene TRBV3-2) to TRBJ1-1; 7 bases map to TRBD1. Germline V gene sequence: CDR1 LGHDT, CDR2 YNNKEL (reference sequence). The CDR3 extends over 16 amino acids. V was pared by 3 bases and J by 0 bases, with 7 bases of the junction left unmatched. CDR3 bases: TGTGCCAGCAGCCACAGAACGACAGGGATGAACACTGAAGCTTTCTTT. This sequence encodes CASSHRTTGMNTEAFF.

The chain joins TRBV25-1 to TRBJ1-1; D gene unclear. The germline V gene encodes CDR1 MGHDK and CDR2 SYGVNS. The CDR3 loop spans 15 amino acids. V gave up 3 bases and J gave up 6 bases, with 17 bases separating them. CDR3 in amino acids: CASSDPDGERAEAFF. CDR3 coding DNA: TGTGCCAGCAGTGATCCCGACGGAGAACGGGCTGAAGCTTTCTTT.

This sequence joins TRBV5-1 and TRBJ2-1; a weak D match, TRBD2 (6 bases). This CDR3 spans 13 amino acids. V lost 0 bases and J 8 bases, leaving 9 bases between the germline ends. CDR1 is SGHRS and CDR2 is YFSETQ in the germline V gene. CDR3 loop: CASSLGSGDEQFF. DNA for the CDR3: TGCGCCAGCAGCTTGGGGTCGGGGGATGAGCAGTTCTTC.

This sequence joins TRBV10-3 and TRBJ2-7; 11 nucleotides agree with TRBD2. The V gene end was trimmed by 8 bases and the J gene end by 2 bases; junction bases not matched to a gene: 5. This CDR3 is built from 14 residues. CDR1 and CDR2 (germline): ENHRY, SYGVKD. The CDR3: CAIRGTSGPYEQYF. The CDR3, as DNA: TGTGCCATCCGGGGGACTAGCGGACCCTACGAGCAGTACTTC.

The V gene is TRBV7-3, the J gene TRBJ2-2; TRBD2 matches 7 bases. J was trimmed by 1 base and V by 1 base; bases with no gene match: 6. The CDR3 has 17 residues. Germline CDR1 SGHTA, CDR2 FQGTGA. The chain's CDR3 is CASSLRVLAENTGELFF. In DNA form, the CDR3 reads TGTGCCAGCAGCTTAAGAGTCCTAGCGGAGAACACCGGGGAGCTGTTTTTT.

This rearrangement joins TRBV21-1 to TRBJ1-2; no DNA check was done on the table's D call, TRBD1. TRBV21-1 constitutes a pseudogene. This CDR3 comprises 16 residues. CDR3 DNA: TGTGCCAGCAGCACCCCTACAGGGAGTCATAGATATGGCTACACCTTC. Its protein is CASSTPTGSHRYGYTF.

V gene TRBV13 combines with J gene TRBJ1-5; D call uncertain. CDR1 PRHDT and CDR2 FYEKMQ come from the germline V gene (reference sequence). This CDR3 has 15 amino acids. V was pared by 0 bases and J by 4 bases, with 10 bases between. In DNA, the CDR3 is TGTGCCAGCAGCTTAGGTGGTGAGGATAATCAGCCCCAGCATTTT. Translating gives CASSLGGEDNQPQHF.

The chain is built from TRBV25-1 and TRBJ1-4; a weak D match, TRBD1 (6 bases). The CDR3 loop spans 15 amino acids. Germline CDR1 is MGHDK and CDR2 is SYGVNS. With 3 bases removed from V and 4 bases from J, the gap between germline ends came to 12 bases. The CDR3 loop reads CASSDGGRYNEKLFF. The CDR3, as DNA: TGTGCCAGCAGTGATGGGGGCAGATATAATGAAAAACTGTTTTTT. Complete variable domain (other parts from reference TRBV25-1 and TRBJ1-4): EADIYQTPRYLVIGTGKKITLECSQTMGHDKMYWYQQDPGMELHLIHYSYGVNSTEKGDLSSESTVSRIRTEHFPLTLESARPSHTSQYLCASSDGGRYNEKLFFGSGTQLSVL.

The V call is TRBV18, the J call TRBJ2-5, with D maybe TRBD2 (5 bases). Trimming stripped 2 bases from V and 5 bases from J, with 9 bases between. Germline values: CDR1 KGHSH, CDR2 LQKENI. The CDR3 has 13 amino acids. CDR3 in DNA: TGTGCCAGCTCACCAACGACGGGGGAGACCCAGTACTTC. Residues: CASSPTTGETQYF. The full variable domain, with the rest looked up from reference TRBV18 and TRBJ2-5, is NAGVMQNPRHLVRRRGQEARLRCSPMKGHSHVYWYRQLPEEGLKFMVYLQKENIIDESGMPKERFSAEFPKEGPSILRIQQVVRGDSAAYFCASSPTTGETQYFGPGTRLLVL.

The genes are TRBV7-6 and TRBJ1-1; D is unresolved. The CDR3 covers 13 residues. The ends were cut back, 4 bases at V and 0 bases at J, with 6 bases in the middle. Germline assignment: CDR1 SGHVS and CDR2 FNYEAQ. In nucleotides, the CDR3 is TGTGCCAGCAGCTCGCAGATGAACACTGAAGCTTTCTTT. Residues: CASSSQMNTEAFF. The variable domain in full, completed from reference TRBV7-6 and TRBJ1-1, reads GAGVSQSPRYKVTKRGQDVALRCDPISGHVSLYWYRQALGQGPEFLTYFNYEAQQDKSGLPNDRFSAERPEGSISTLTIQRTEQRDSAMYRCASSSQMNTEAFFGQGTRLTVV.

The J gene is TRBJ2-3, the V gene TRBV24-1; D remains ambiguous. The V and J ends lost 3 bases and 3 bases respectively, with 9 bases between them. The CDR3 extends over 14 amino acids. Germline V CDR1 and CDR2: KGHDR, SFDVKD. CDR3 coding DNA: TGTGCCACCAGTGATACCTGGCGGACAGATACGCAGTATTTT. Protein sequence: CATSDTWRTDTQYF.

The CDR3: CASSPQGAHTDTQYF. The CDR3, as DNA: TGTGCCAGCAGCCCCCAGGGGGCACACACAGATACGCAGTATTTT. The J gene is TRBJ2-3, the V gene TRBV3-1 (or the pseudogene TRBV3-2); TRBD1 matches at 8 bases. The V gene end was trimmed by 4 bases and the J gene end by 2 bases; junction bases not matched to a gene: 5. The CDR3 extends over 15 amino acids. Germline CDR1 and CDR2: LGHDT and YNNKEL (reference sequence).